The 3 T cell receptor beta chains presented below share a single source sample, sequenced in a study of regulatory T cells in long-lasting Graves disease (dated by TCRdb to about 2021). Preparation of the library involved multiplex PCR. Data came from an Illumina HiSeq 4000. To build TCR beta libraries, CDR3 regions were amplified by Arm-PCR using iRepertoire HTBI primers. In TCRdb, the public reads were trimmed at Q25 with fastp and aligned with MiXCR, with productive beta chains retained. Records with the same CDR3 protein are collapsed into one entry carrying the most frequent genes and DNA. The sample has about 540,000 distinct CDR3 sequences on record, roughly 13% of them singletons. The ten biggest clones cover 8.5% to 10% of the sample. This sample's time point label indicates: newly diagnosed GD, antithyroid drugs for less than 3 months. RNA was extracted from PBMCs in TRIzol for both TCR sequencing and RNA sequencing.

These data are also associated with another study on T cells in Graves' hyperthyroidism and ophthalmopathy.

The source was peripheral blood mononuclear cells (PBMCs), collected at new diagnosis, from a patient treated with antithyroid drugs. These receptors all stem from a man between 25 and 39 years old with Graves disease. Donor details come from another sample of the same person, matched by shared clones.

This clonotype was counted only a few times. The V call is TRBV5-1, the J call TRBJ2-6, with D possibly TRBD1 on 6 matching bases. Per the germline V gene, CDR1 is SGHRS and CDR2 is YFSETQ. CDR3 length: 16 amino acids. The V end lost 0 bases, the J end lost 4 bases, and 11 bases lay between the germline ends. This chain's CDR3 is CASSLARGTGANVLTF. CDR3 coding DNA: TGCGCCAGCAGCTTGGCCAGGGGAACAGGGGCCAACGTCCTGACTTTC.

Worth noting for this clonotype: A read error may explain this, as a much larger clone is one base away. J is TRBJ2-7 and V is TRBV28; a weak D match, TRBD2 (6 bases). The germline V gene encodes CDR1 MDHEN and CDR2 SYDVKM. The V end was cut by 6 bases, the J end by 6 bases, with 18 bases between. CDR3 size: 14 residues. The CDR3 is CASSQTRPLAEQYF. The CDR3 DNA is TGTGCCAGCAGCCAGACTAGACCCTTGGCCGAGCAGTACTTC.

This clonotype was detected only a few times. The CDR3 region is CSARVVSDQPQHF. CDR3 DNA sequence: TGCAGTGCTAGAGTCGTAAGCGATCAGCCCCAGCATTTT. V is TRBV20-1 and J is TRBJ1-5; D not certain. The germline gives CDR1 DFQATT, CDR2 SNEGSKA (reference sequence). The V gene lost 1 base and the J gene lost 5 bases, with 9 bases spanning the gap. This CDR3 has 13 residues.